This T cell receptor (beta chain) was profiled in a study of cytomegalovirus exposure and HLA in healthy donors. Study context: Early on, a data release was issued that held roughly 86 million unique TCRs from HLA-typed donors.

60 Vbeta and 13 Jbeta primers were used in PCR. Libraries were prepared by immunoSEQ multiplex PCR; TCRdb keeps only in-frame clonotypes and omits some of them. In the table there are roughly 200,000 clones, approximately 78% of which are singletons. Overall study results and limits: Per a later analysis, 15,000 to 20,000 TCR beta sequences showed association with HLA alleles at 0.05 false discovery rate. As was reported, the classifier diagnosed cytomegalovirus status with high specificity and sensitivity.

Of note for this clone: The antigen is unknown.

Sequenced sample: PBMCs. The TCR was taken from a middle-aged woman in good health and CMV-seronegative.

For the CDR3, the DNA is TGTGCCAGCAGTTCTCTTGCGGGCGGGGTCTACGAGCAGTACTTC. Protein sequence: CASSSLAGGVYEQYF. The rearrangement joins TRBV27 to TRBJ2-7; tentatively, D is TRBD2 (6 bases). The germline gives CDR1 MNHEY, CDR2 SMNVEV (reference sequence). The V gene lost 4 bases and the J gene lost 3 bases, with 16 bases spanning the gap. This CDR3 is 15 amino acids long.